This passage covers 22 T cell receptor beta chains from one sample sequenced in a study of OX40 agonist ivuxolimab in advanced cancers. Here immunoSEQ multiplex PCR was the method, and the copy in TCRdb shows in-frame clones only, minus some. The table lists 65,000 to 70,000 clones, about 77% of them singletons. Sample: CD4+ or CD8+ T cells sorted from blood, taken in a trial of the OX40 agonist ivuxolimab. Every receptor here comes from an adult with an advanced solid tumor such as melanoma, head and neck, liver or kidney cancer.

The CDR3 nucleotides are TGTGCCAGCAGCCCGGGGTCCGGGGTCGGGTTCTACGAGCAGTACTTC. This gives the protein CASSPGSGVGFYEQYF. The chain carries TRBV7-2 and TRBJ2-7; a weak D match, TRBD2 (5 bases). Germline V gene data show CDR1 as SGHTA and CDR2 as FQGNSA. The ends were cut back, 5 bases at V and 3 bases at J, with 20 bases in the middle. This CDR3 contains 16 residues.

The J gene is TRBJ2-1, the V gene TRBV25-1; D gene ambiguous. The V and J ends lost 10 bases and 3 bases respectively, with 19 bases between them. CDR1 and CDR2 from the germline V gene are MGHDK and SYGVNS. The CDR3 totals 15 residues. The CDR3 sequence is CATRVGTRVYNEQFF. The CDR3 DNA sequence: TGTGCCACCAGAGTGGGAACAAGGGTCTACAATGAGCAGTTCTTC.

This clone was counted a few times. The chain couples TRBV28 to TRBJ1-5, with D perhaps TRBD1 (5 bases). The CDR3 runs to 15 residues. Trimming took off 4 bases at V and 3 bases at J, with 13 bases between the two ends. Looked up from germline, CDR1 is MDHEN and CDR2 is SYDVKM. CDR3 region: CASSSPEGLNQPQHF. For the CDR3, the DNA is TGTGCCAGCAGTTCTCCGGAGGGACTCAATCAGCCCCAGCATTTT.

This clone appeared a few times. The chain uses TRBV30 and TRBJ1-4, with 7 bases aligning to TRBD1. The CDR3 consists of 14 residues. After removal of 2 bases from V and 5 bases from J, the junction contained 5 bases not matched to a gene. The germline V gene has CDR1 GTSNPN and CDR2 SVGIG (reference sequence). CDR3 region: CAWSSQGLNEKLFF. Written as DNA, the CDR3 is TGTGCCTGGAGTTCACAGGGGTTAAATGAAAAACTGTTTTTT.

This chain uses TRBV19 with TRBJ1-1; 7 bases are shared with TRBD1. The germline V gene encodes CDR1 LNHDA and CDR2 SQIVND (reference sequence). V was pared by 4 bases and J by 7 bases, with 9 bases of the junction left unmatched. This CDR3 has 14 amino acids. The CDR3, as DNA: TGTGCCAGTAGTAGATCAGGACAGGTTGTTGAAGCTTTCTTT. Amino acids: CASSRSGQVVEAFF. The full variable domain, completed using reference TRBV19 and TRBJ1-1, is DGGITQSPKYLFRKEGQNVTLSCEQNLNHDAMYWYRQDPGQGLRLIYYSQIVNDFQKGDIAEGYSVSREKKESFPLTVTSAQKNPTAFYLCASSRSGQVVEAFFGQGTRLTVV.

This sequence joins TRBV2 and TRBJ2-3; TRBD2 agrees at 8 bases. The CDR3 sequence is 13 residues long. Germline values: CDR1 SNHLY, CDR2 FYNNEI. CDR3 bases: TGTGCGGGGCGGGGGGCTAGCACAGATACGCAGTATTTT. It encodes CAGRGASTDTQYF.

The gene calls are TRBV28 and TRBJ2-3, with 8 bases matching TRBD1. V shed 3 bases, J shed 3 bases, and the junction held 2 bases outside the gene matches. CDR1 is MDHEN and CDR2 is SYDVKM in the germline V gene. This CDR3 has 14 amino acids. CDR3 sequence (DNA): TGTGCCAGCAGTTTCACAGGGGGAACAGATACGCAGTATTTT. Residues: CASSFTGGTDTQYF.

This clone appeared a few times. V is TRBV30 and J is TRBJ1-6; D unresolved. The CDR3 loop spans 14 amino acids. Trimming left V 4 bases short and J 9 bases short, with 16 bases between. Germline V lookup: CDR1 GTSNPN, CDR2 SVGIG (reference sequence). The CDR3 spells CAWTLGQVGSPLHF. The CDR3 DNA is TGTGCCTGGACCTTAGGGCAAGTTGGTTCACCCCTCCACTTT.

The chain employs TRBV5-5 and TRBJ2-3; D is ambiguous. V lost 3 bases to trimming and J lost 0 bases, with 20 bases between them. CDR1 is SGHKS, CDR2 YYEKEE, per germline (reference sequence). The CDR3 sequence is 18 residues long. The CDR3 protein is CASSSYPDPNSSTDTQYF. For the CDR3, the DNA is TGTGCCAGCAGCTCATATCCGGACCCAAATTCTAGCACAGATACGCAGTATTTT.

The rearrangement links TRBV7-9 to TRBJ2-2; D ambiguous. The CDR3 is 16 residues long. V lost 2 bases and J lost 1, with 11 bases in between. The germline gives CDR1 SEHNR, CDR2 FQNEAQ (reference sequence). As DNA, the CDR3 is TGTGCCAGCAGCTTAATTTTCGGGTGGAACACCGGGGAGCTGTTTTTT. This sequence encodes CASSLIFGWNTGELFF. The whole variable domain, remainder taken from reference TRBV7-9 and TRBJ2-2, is DTGVSQNPRHKITKRGQNVTFRCDPISEHNRLYWYRQTLGQGPEFLTYFQNEAQLEKSRLLSDRFSAERPKGSFSTLEIQRTEQGDSAMYLCASSLIFGWNTGELFFGEGSRLTVL.

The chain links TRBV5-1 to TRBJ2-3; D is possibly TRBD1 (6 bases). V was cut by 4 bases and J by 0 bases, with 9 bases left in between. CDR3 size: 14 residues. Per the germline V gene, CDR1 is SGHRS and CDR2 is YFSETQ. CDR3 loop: CASSNGQSTDTQYF. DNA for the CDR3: TGCGCCAGCAGCAACGGACAGAGCACAGATACGCAGTATTTT. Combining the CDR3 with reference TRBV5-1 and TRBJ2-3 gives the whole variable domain KAGVTQTPRYLIKTRGQQVTLSCSPISGHRSVSWYQQTPGQGLQFLFEYFSETQRNKGNFPGRFSGRQFSNSRSEMNVSTLELGDSALYLCASSNGQSTDTQYFGPGTRLTVL.

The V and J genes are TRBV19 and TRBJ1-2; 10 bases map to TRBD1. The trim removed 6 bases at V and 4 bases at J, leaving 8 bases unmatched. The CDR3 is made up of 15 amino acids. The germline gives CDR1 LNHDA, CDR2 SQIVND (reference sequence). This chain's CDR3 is CASSLDRGLSYGYTF. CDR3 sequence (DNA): TGTGCCAGTAGCCTCGACAGGGGGCTGTCCTATGGCTACACCTTC.

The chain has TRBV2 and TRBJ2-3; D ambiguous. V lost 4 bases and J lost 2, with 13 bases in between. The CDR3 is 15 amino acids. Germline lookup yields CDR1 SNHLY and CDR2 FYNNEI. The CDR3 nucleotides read TGTGCCAGCAGTGTTTTCAATAGCCCCACAGATACGCAGTATTTT. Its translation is CASSVFNSPTDTQYF.

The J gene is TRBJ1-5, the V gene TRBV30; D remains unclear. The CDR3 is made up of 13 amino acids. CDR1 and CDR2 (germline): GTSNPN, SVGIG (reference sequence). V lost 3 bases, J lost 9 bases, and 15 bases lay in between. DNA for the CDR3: TGTGCCTGGAGGGGGATCAGCGAGGGGCCCCAGCATTTT. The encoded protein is CAWRGISEGPQHF.

The CDR3 loop is CASSDRRGTNLLNEQFF. The CDR3 coding sequence is TGTGCCAGCAGTGATCGAAGGGGGACCAATCTTCTCAATGAGCAGTTCTTC. The genes are TRBV25-1 and TRBJ2-1; D perhaps matches TRBD1 (6 bases). Germline assignment: CDR1 MGHDK and CDR2 SYGVNS. V lost 3 bases, J lost 6 bases, and 21 bases lay in between. The length of the CDR3 is 17 residues. The full variable domain, in which reference TRBV25-1 and TRBJ2-1 provide the parts outside the CDR3, is EADIYQTPRYLVIGTGKKITLECSQTMGHDKMYWYQQDPGMELHLIHYSYGVNSTEKGDLSSESTVSRIRTEHFPLTLESARPSHTSQYLCASSDRRGTNLLNEQFFGPGTRLTVL.

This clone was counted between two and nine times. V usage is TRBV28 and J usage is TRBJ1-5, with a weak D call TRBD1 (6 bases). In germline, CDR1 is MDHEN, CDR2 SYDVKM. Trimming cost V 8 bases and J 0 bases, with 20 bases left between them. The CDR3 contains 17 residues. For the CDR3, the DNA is TGTGCCAGCCGAACTCTAGGGCGAGGGGGTAGCAATCAGCCCCAGCATTTT. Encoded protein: CASRTLGRGGSNQPQHF.

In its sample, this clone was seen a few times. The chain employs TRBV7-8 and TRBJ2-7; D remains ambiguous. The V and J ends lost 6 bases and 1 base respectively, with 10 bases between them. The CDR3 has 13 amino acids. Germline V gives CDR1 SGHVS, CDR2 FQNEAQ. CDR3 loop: CASRSSGSYEQYF. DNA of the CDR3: TGTGCCAGCAGGTCCTCTGGGTCCTACGAGCAGTACTTC.

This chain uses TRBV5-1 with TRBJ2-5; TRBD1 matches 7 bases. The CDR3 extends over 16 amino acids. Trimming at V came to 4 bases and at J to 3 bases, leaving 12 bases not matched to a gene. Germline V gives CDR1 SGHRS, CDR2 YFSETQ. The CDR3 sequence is CASSKRTDRVEETQYF. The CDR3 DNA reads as TGCGCCAGCAGCAAACGGACTGACAGGGTGGAAGAGACCCAGTACTTC.

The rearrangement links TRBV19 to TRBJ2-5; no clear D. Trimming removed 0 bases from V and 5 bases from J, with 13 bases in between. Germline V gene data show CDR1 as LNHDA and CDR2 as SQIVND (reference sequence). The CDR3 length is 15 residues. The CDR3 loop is CASSIDGRIPETQYF. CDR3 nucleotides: TGTGCCAGTAGTATAGATGGAAGGATTCCGGAGACCCAGTACTTC.

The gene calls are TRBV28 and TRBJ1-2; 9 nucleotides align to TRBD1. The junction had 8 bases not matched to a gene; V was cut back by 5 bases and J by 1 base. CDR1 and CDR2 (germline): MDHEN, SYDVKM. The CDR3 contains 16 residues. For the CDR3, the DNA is TGTGCCAGCAGTGACCCAGGGACAGGGCTTAACTATGGCTACACCTTC. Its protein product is CASSDPGTGLNYGYTF.

CDR3 amino acids: CASSHQTGRTDTQYF. Here the CDR3 DNA reads TGCGCCAGCAGCCACCAGACAGGACGGACAGATACGCAGTATTTT. The chain employs TRBV4-1 and TRBJ2-3; D is perhaps TRBD1 (6 bases). Per germline, CDR1 MGHRA and CDR2 YSYEKL. The CDR3 sequence is 15 residues long. V lost 3 bases and J 3 bases, leaving 13 bases between the germline ends.

The CDR3 reads CSVFLAIYTQGRGEQYF. Here the CDR3 DNA reads TGCAGCGTCTTCCTGGCGATTTACACCCAGGGAAGGGGAGAGCAGTACTTC. The chain couples TRBV29-1 to TRBJ2-7; a possible D gene is TRBD1 (5 bases). CDR3 length equals 17 residues. Between the trimmed V and J ends, which lost 6 bases and 7 bases, there was a span of 31 bases. From germline, CDR1 is SQVTM and CDR2 ANQGSEA.